These 3 T cell receptor beta chains came from one sample sequenced in a study of human T cells and chemical hapten exposure. As to time point: patch test 1, 2 weeks after DPC sensitization. The treatment: therapeutic diphenylcyclopropenone sensitization with weekly scalp DPC. TCRdb re-analysed the RACE reads in MiXCR, keeping a single row per CDR3 protein. The sample holds about 120,000 distinct CDR3 sequences, around 15% seen once. The sample was whole blood, taken in connection with sensitization to the hapten diphenylcyclopropenone (DPC). Source of these receptors: a young man with alopecia areata. Some clones in this sample may be carry-over from other donors' samples.

This clonotype was detected many times. The rearrangement links TRBV28 to TRBJ1-2; D uncertain. The CDR3 runs to 12 residues. CDR1 is MDHEN, CDR2 SYDVKM, per germline. V was trimmed by 4 bases and J by 4 bases, leaving 7 bases between them. CDR3 DNA: TGTGCCAGCAGTTCCGGCCTCTATGGCTACACCTTC. Protein product: CASSSGLYGYTF.

This clonotype was seen only a few times. V usage is TRBV24-1 and J usage is TRBJ2-1, with TRBD1 matching over 9 bases. The CDR3 runs to 19 residues. J gave up 0 bases and V 7 bases, and 15 bases lay outside the gene matches. Germline V gene data show CDR1 as KGHDR and CDR2 as SFDVKD. The CDR3 nucleotides are TGTGCCACCAGCCGACCGGGACAGGGCCCAGGGTACTCCTACAATGAGCAGTTCTTC. Protein: CATSRPGQGPGYSYNEQFF.

This clonotype showed up just a few times. The J gene is TRBJ2-3, the V gene TRBV15; D ambiguous. Germline V gene lookup returns CDR1 LNHNV and CDR2 YYDKDF (reference sequence). This CDR3 has 15 amino acids. V lost 6 bases, J lost 1 base, and 14 bases lay in between. CDR3 in DNA: TGTGCCACCAGTCGGAGTCCAGCCCGCACAGATACGCAGTATTTT. Translation gives CATSRSPARTDTQYF.